These 17 T cell receptor beta chains originate from one sample sequenced in a study of cytomegalovirus exposure and HLA in healthy donors. The PCR used 60 Vbeta and 13 Jbeta primers. Assay: immunoSEQ multiplex PCR; the TCRdb copy retains only in-frame clones and omits some. The sample lists approximately 200,000 clones, around three quarters seen once, with roughly 4.5% in the top ten. The sample comprised PBMCs. Receptor source: a woman between 25 and 40 years old in good health and CMV-seropositive.

CDR3 DNA: TGTGCCAGCAGCTTATTTAGTCCGGGGTTGGGCGAGCAGTACTTC. Translating it yields CASSLFSPGLGEQYF. The chain uses TRBV7-6 and TRBJ2-7; D is possibly TRBD2 (5 bases). Germline CDR1 and CDR2: SGHVS and FNYEAQ. V dropped 2 bases and J dropped 6 bases, with 17 bases sitting between them. The CDR3 extends over 15 amino acids.

The gene calls are TRBV11-3 and TRBJ2-1, with D hard to call. This CDR3 contains 13 residues. The V gene lost 3 bases and the J gene lost 3 bases, with 6 bases spanning the gap. Germline-derived CDR1 and CDR2 are SGHNT and YENEEA. The CDR3 is CASSFYGYNEQFF. The CDR3 nucleotides read TGTGCCAGCAGCTTTTACGGCTACAATGAGCAGTTCTTC. Drawing the rest from reference TRBV11-3 and TRBJ2-1, the complete variable domain is EAGVVQSPRYKIIEKKQPVAFWCNPISGHNTLYWYLQNLGQGPELLIRYENEEAVDDSQLPKDRFSAERLKGVDSTLKIQPAELGDSAVYLCASSFYGYNEQFFGPGTRLTVL.

This rearrangement joins TRBV5-6 to TRBJ1-2, with D uncertain. Trimming took off 4 bases at V and 5 bases at J, with 15 bases between the two ends. Per the germline V gene, CDR1 is SGHDT and CDR2 is YYEEEE. The CDR3 loop spans 14 amino acids. In nucleotides, the CDR3 is TGTGCCAGCAGCCCTATAGAGGGTACGTATGGCTACACCTTC. Translated, it gives CASSPIEGTYGYTF.

The chain recombines TRBV2 with TRBJ2-7, with TRBD2 matching 13 bases. Germline values: CDR1 SNHLY, CDR2 FYNNEI. The CDR3 runs to 18 residues. V was clipped by 6 bases and J by 0 bases; unmatched bases: 11. The CDR3 DNA reads TGTGCCAGCAGGCCCGGACTAGCGGGAGTAGGTCCCTCCTACGAGCAGTACTTC. This translates into CASRPGLAGVGPSYEQYF.

This chain uses TRBV7-9 with TRBJ1-5; D uncertain. The CDR3 extends over 13 amino acids. V was cut by 5 bases and J by 5 bases, with 10 bases left in between. Per the germline V gene, CDR1 is SEHNR and CDR2 is FQNEAQ (reference sequence). The CDR3 here is CASSIRLHQPQHF. The CDR3 DNA reads as TGTGCCAGCAGCATCAGGTTACATCAGCCCCAGCATTTT.

The chain employs TRBV11-2 and TRBJ2-1; 10 nucleotides agree with TRBD2. The CDR3 totals 15 residues. Germline V gives CDR1 SGHAT, CDR2 FQNNGV. V trimming: 4 bases; J trimming: 9 bases; junction bases outside the gene matches: 9. CDR3 protein: CASSSLAGVTREQFF. The CDR3 coding sequence is TGTGCCAGCAGCTCTCTAGCGGGAGTAACGCGTGAGCAGTTCTTC. Filled out from reference TRBV11-2 and TRBJ2-1, the complete variable domain reads EAGVAQSPRYKIIEKRQSVAFWCNPISGHATLYWYQQILGQGPKLLIQFQNNGVVDDSQLPKDRFSAERLKGVDSTLKIQPAKLEDSAVYLCASSSLAGVTREQFFGPGTRLTVL.

V gene TRBV30 combines with J gene TRBJ1-2, with D uncertain. Germline V gene data show CDR1 as GTSNPN and CDR2 as SVGIG (reference sequence). V was cut by 4 bases and J by 6 bases, with 9 bases left in between. The CDR3 has 11 amino acids. Here the CDR3 reads CAWTEFHGYTF. The CDR3 DNA is TGTGCCTGGACAGAATTTCATGGCTACACCTTC.

With regard to this clone: Other DNA variants within this sample encode the same CDR3. The rearrangement uses TRBV19 and TRBJ2-7; possible D gene TRBD2, 6 bases. Germline CDR1 LNHDA, CDR2 SQIVND (reference sequence). Trimming shortened V by 6 bases and J by 6 bases, and 9 bases separated the two germline ends. The CDR3 has 11 residues. The CDR3, as DNA: TGTGCCAGTAGCTTCGGGGGCGAGCAGTACTTC. Amino acids: CASSFGGEQYF.

The chain has TRBV11-3 and TRBJ2-2; D might be TRBD1 (7 bases). This CDR3 has 14 residues. The V and J ends lost 5 bases and 6 bases respectively, with 13 bases between them. Germline V gene lookup returns CDR1 SGHNT and CDR2 YENEEA. The DNA for the CDR3 is TGTGCCAGCAGCACCAGGGGGGCCCCCGGGGAGCTGTTTTTT. Amino acid sequence: CASSTRGAPGELFF.

The CDR3 loop is CASRPGQPHGYTF. The CDR3 coding sequence is TGTGCCAGCAGACCGGGACAGCCACATGGCTACACCTTC. The rearrangement joins TRBV6-1 to TRBJ1-2; TRBD1 aligns across 7 bases. CDR3 length: 13 residues. V lost 6 bases, J lost 6 bases, and 7 bases stayed unmatched. Germline V gives CDR1 MNHNS, CDR2 SASEGT.

There are a few counts of this clone. The CDR3 loop is CASSLVLAGRTDTQYF. The CDR3 nucleotides read TGTGCCAGCAGCTTAGTCTTAGCGGGGCGCACAGATACGCAGTATTTT. J is TRBJ2-3 and V is TRBV7-2; 8 nucleotides agree with TRBD2. Germline assignment: CDR1 SGHTA and CDR2 FQGNSA. The CDR3 has 16 residues. V trimming: 1 base; J trimming: 1 base; junction bases outside the gene matches: 4.

This chain joins TRBV15 and TRBJ2-2; a possible D gene is TRBD2 (5 bases). This CDR3 comprises 15 residues. Trimming took off 8 bases at V and 3 bases at J, with 16 bases between the two ends. Germline V gives CDR1 LNHNV, CDR2 YYDKDF (reference sequence). The chain's CDR3 is CATASRLEDTGELFF. CDR3 nucleotides: TGTGCCACCGCTTCCCGCTTGGAGGACACCGGGGAGCTGTTTTTT.

This clone has more than one count but fewer than ten. The rearrangement links TRBV7-2 to TRBJ1-5; D gene uncertain. The CDR3 length is 15 residues. Trimming took off 1 base at V and 7 bases at J, with 14 bases between the two ends. CDR1 SGHTA and CDR2 FQGNSA come from the germline V gene. The CDR3 spells CASSLVGGQRQPQHF. CDR3 in DNA: TGTGCCAGCAGCTTAGTCGGAGGTCAGCGGCAGCCCCAGCATTTT.

J is TRBJ2-7 and V is TRBV7-9; 7 bases match TRBD1. CDR3 length: 13 residues. V trimming: 7 bases; J trimming: 4 bases; junction bases outside the gene matches: 7. CDR1 is SEHNR and CDR2 is FQNEAQ in the germline V gene (reference sequence). The CDR3 DNA is TGTGCCAGCACCCCTAGGGGGCGGTACGAGCAGTACTTC. Amino acid sequence: CASTPRGRYEQYF.

The chain links TRBV4-1 to TRBJ2-7, with 10 bases lining up with TRBD2. Trimming took 4 bases from V and 2 from J; bases not matched to a gene: 5. The CDR3 length is 15 residues. Germline lookup yields CDR1 MGHRA and CDR2 YSYEKL. For the CDR3, the DNA is TGCGCCAGCAGCCTTGGACTAGCGGAGGCCTACGAGCAGTACTTC. It yields the protein CASSLGLAEAYEQYF.

The chain has TRBV5-8 and TRBJ1-2; maybe TRBD1 (6 bases). V was shortened by 1 base and J by 4 bases, with 14 bases between the two germline ends. This CDR3 contains 15 residues. CDR1 is SGHTS, CDR2 YDEGEE, per germline. Here the CDR3 reads CASSLPQVGAYGYTF. The CDR3 DNA follows: TGTGCCAGCAGCTTGCCACAGGTGGGGGCCTATGGCTACACCTTC.

The chain has TRBV5-8 and TRBJ1-2, with TRBD1 identical over 9 bases. Trimming removed 4 bases from V and 5 bases from J; junction bases left unmatched: 9. This CDR3 has 15 residues. From germline, CDR1 is SGHTS and CDR2 YDEGEE. CDR3 region: CASSLGEDRGYGYTF. DNA for the CDR3: TGTGCCAGCAGCCTAGGAGAAGACAGGGGGTATGGCTACACCTTC.